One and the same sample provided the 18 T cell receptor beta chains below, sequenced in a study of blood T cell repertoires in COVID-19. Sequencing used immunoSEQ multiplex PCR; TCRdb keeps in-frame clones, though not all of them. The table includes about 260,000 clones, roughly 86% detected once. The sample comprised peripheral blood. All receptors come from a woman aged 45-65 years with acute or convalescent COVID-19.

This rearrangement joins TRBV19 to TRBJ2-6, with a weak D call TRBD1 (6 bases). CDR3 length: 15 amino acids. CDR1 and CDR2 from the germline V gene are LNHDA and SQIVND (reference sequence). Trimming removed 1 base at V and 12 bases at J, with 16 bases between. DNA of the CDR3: TGTGCCAGTAGTATAGGAAGGGACACTATTGGCGTCCTGACTTTC. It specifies CASSIGRDTIGVLTF.

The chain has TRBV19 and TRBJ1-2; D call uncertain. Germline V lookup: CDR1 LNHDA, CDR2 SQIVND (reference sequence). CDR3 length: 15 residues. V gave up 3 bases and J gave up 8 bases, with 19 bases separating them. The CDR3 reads CASSMLGQAEGGYTF. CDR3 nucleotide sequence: TGTGCCAGTAGTATGTTAGGGCAAGCGGAGGGCGGCTACACCTTC.

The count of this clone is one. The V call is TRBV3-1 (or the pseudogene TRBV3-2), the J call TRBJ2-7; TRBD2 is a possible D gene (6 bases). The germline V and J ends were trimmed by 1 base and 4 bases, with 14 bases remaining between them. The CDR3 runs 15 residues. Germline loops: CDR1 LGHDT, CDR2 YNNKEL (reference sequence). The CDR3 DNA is TGTGCCAGCAGCCAAGGATGGCGGGATCGGTACGAGCAGTACTTC. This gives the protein CASSQGWRDRYEQYF.

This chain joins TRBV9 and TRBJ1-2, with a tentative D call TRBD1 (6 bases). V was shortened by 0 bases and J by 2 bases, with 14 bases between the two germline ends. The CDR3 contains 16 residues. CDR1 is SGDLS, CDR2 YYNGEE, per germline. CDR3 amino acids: CASSVAGQRTNYGYTF. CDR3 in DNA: TGTGCCAGCAGCGTAGCTGGACAGCGTACCAACTATGGCTACACCTTC.

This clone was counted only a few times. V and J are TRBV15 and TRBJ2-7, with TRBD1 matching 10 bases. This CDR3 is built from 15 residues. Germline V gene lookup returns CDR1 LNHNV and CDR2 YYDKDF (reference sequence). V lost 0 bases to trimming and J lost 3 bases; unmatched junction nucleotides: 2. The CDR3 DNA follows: TGTGCCACCAGCAGAGATCGGGACAGGGGCTACGAGCAGTACTTC. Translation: CATSRDRDRGYEQYF. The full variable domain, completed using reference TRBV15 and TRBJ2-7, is DAMVIQNPRYQVTQFGKPVTLSCSQTLNHNVMYWYQQKSSQAPKLLFHYYDKDFNNEADTPDNFQSRRPNTSFCFLDIRSPGLGDTAMYLCATSRDRDRGYEQYFGPGTRLTVT.

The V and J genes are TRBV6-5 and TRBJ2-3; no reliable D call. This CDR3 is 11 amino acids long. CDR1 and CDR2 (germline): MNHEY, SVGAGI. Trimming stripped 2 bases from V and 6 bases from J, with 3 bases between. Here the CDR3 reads CASSYGDTQYF. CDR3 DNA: TGTGCCAGCAGTTACGGCGATACGCAGTATTTT.

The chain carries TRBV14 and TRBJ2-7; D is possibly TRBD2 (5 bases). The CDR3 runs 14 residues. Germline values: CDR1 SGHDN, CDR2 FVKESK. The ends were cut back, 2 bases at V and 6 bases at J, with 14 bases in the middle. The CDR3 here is CASSQNFGLSEQYF. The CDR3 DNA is TGTGCCAGCAGCCAAAACTTTGGACTTTCCGAGCAGTACTTC. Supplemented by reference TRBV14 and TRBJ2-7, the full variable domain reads EAGVTQFPSHSVIEKGQTVTLRCDPISGHDNLYWYRRVMGKEIKFLLHFVKESKQDESGMPNNRFLAERTGGTYSTLKVQPAELEDSGVYFCASSQNFGLSEQYFGPGTRLTVT.

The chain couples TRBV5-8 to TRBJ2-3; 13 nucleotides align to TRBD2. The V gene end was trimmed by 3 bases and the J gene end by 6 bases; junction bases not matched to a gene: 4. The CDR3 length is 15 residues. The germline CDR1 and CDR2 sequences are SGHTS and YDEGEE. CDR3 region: CASSWTSGSSDTQYF. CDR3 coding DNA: TGTGCCAGCAGCTGGACTAGCGGGAGTTCCGATACGCAGTATTTT. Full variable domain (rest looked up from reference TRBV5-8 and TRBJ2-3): EAGVTQSPTHLIKTRGQQATLRCSPISGHTSVYWYQQALGLGLQFLLWYDEGEERNRGNFPPRFSGRQFPNYSSELNVNALELEDSALYLCASSWTSGSSDTQYFGPGTRLTVL.

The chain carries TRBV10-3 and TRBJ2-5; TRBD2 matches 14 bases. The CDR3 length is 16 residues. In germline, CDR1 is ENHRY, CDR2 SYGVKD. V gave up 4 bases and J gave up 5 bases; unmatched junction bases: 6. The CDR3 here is CAISGTSGRRGETQYF. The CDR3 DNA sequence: TGTGCCATCAGTGGGACTAGCGGGAGGAGAGGGGAGACCCAGTACTTC.

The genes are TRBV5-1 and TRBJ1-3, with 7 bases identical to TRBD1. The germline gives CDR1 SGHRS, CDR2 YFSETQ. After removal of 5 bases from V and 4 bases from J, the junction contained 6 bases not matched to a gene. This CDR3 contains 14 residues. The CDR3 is CASRTGSEGNTIYF. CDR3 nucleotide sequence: TGCGCCAGCAGGACAGGGTCTGAGGGAAACACCATATATTTT.

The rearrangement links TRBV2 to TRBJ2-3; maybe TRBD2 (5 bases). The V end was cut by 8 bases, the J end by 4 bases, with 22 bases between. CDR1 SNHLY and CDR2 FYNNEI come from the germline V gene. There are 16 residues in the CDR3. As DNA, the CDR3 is TGTGCCAGCCAACCCGTCCCGGATCCTAGCCCAGATACGCAGTATTTT. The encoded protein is CASQPVPDPSPDTQYF.

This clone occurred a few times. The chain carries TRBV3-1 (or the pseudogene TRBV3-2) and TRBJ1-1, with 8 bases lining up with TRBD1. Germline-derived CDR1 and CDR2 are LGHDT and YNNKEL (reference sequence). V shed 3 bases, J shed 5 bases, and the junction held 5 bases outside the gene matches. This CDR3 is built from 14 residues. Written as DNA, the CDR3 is TGTGCCAGCAGCCAGCAGGGGGCTCAGACTGAAGCTTTCTTT. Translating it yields CASSQQGAQTEAFF.

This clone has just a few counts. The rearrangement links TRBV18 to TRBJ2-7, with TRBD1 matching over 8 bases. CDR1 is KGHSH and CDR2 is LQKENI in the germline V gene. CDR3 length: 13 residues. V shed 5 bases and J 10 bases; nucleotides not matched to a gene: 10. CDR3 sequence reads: CASSGQGPTSQYF. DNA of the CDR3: TGTGCCAGCTCAGGACAGGGACCTACGAGCCAGTACTTC.

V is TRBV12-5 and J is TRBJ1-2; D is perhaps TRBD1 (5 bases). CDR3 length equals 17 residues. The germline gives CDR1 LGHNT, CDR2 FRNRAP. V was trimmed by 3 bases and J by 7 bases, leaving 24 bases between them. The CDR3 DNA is TGTGCTAGTGGTTTTACTCCTTCAGGGTCGAATCTTGCTGGCTACACCTTC. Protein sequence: CASGFTPSGSNLAGYTF.

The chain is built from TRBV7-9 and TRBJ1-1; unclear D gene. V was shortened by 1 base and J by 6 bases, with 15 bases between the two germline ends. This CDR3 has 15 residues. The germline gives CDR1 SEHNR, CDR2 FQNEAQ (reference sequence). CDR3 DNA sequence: TGTGCCAGCAGCTTAGATTCGGCAGCGAGCCCTGAAGCTTTCTTT. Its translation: CASSLDSAASPEAFF.

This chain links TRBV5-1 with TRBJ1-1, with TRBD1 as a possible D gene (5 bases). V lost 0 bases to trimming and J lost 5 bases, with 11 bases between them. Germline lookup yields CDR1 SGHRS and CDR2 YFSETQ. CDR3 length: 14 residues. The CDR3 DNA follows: TGCGCCAGCAGCTTGGTTGGGGGAGGGACTGAAGCTTTCTTT. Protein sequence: CASSLVGGGTEAFF. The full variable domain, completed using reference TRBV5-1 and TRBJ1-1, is KAGVTQTPRYLIKTRGQQVTLSCSPISGHRSVSWYQQTPGQGLQFLFEYFSETQRNKGNFPGRFSGRQFSNSRSEMNVSTLELGDSALYLCASSLVGGGTEAFFGQGTRLTVV.

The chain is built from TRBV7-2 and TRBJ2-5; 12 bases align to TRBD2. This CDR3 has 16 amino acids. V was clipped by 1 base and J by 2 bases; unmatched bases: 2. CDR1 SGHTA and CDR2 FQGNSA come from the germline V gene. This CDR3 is CASSLGTSGTQETQYF. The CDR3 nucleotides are TGTGCCAGCAGCTTAGGGACTAGCGGGACTCAAGAGACCCAGTACTTC. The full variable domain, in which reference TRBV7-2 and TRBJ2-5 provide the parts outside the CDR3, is GAGVSQSPSNKVTEKGKDVELRCDPISGHTALYWYRQSLGQGLEFLIYFQGNSAPDKSGLPSDRFSAERTGGSVSTLTIQRTQQEDSAVYLCASSLGTSGTQETQYFGPGTRLLVL.

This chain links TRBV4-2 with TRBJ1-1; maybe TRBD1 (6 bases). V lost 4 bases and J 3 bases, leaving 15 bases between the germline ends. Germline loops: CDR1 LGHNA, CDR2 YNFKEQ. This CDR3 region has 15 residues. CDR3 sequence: CASSPGGATHTEAFF. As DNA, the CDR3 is TGTGCCAGCAGCCCCGGGGGGGCCACCCACACTGAAGCTTTCTTT.